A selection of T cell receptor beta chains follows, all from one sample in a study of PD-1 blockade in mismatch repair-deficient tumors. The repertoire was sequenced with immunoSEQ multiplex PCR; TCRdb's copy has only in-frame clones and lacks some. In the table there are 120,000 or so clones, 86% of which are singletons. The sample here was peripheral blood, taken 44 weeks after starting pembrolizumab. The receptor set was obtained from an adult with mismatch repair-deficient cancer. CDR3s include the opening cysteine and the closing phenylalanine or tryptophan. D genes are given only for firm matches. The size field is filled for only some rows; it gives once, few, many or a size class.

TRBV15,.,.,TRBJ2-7,TGTGCCACCAGCAAGGAGCGGGCCCTAACGAGCGAGCAGTACTTC,CATSKERALTSEQYF
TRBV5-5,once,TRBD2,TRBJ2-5,TGTGCCAGCAGCCAGGGACTAGCGCAACAAGAGACCCAGTACTTC,CASSQGLAQQETQYF
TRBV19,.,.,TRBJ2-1,TGTGCCAGTAGTTCATTTCCCAATGAGCAGTTCTTC,CASSSFPNEQFF
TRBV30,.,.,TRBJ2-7,TGTGCCTGGAGTCCCTGGAACTACGAGCAGTACTTC,CAWSPWNYEQYF
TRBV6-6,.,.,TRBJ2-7,TGTGCCAGCAGTTACCTTGGGGCGGGGTACGAGCAGTACTTC,CASSYLGAGYEQYF
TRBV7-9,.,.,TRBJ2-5,TGTGCCAGCAGCTTAGATTACTCAGGGGCATGGGAGACCCAGTACTTC,CASSLDYSGAWETQYF
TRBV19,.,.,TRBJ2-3,TGTGCCAGTAGTACCCACCCTATGGTAGCGGCTAGCACAGATACGCAGTATTTT,CASSTHPMVAASTDTQYF
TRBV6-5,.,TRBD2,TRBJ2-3,TGTGCCAGCAGTTCGACTAGCGGAAACACAGATACGCAGTATTTT,CASSSTSGNTDTQYF
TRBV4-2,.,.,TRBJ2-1,TGTGCCAGCAGCCCGCGGGACCATGAGCAGTTCTTC,CASSPRDHEQFF
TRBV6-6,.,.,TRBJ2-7,TGTGCCAGCAGTTACTCCATTTCGGCGGGCGAGCAGTACTTC,CASSYSISAGEQYF
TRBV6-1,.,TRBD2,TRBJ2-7,TGTGCCAGCAATGAAGAACTAGCGGGCTCCTACGAGCAGTACTTC,CASNEELAGSYEQYF
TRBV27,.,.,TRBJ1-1,TGTGCCAGCACCCCGGGAGGAAGGAACACTGAAGCTTTCTTT,CASTPGGRNTEAFF
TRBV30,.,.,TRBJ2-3,TGTGCCTGGGGTTATACAGATACGCAGTATTTT,CAWGYTDTQYF
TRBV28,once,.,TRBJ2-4,TGTGCCAGTACTACAGGACACACTGTAGCCAAAAACATTCAGTACTTC,CASTTGHTVAKNIQYF
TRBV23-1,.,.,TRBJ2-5,TGCGCCAGCAGTCAAAACCGGGACACATTAATCCAAGAGACCCAGTACTTC,CASSQNRDTLIQETQYF
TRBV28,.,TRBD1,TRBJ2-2,TGTGCCAGCAGACGGACAGGGACCGGGGAGCTGTTTTTT,CASRRTGTGELFF